The source of this T cell receptor beta chain is a study of T-cell memory formation after mild COVID-19. Findings and caveats of the study: The authors left the SARS-CoV-2 specificity of second-wave clones peaking on day 37 unconfirmed. Clones shrinking between day 15 and 85 showed a balanced CD4/CD8 split, and those that grew later tilted toward CD4+.

Trimming stripped 0 bases from V and 5 bases from J, with 5 bases between. The CDR3 totals 13 residues. Germline V gene lookup returns CDR1 MNHNS and CDR2 SASEGT. TCRdb independently ran MiXCR on the 5' RACE reads; one entry per CDR3 protein. This sample yields about 270,000 distinct CDR3 sequences, of which 16% are seen a single time; roughly 21% belongs to the top ten. This clonotype was found many times. Antigen: not known. This TCR was recovered from a man aged 18 to 30 who had mild COVID-19 (a few samples of this study predate the infection). Cell type and time point are not known. Sequences were obtained from PBMCs or a T cell subset sorted from them (not recorded which). The rearrangement links TRBV6-1 to TRBJ2-4, with D perhaps TRBD1 (5 bases). The DNA for the CDR3 is TGTGCCAGCAGTGAAGCGGGGCAAAACATTCAGTACTTC. Amino acids: CASSEAGQNIQYF.